This TCR beta chain originates from a study of blood T cell repertoires in COVID-19. Assay used: immunoSEQ multiplex PCR; TCRdb lists only in-frame clones, some missing. The sample lists fewer than 300,000 clones, approximately 90% occurring once. Sequenced material: PBMCs or T cells enriched from blood (not recorded which). This clonotype was sampled from a man younger than 35 who had recovered from COVID-19.

CDR3 region: CASSPVRQGASGYTF. Written as DNA, the CDR3 is TGTGCCAGCTCACCAGTCCGGCAGGGGGCAAGTGGCTACACCTTC. The chain has TRBV18 and TRBJ1-2; 8 bases are shared with TRBD1. Germline loops: CDR1 KGHSH, CDR2 LQKENI. V shed 2 bases, J shed 7 bases, and the junction held 9 bases outside the gene matches. This CDR3 has 15 amino acids.